This T cell receptor beta chain was sequenced in a study of blood T cell repertoires in COVID-19 (TCRdb year 2020). General notes on the study: Samples covering the acute and convalescent phases of COVID-19 were provided by collaborators in the United States, Italy and Spain. Where HLA class I and class II types were available, the types were taken from metadata supplied by the sample provider, not from assay-based typing. Subjects who had been exposed to COVID-19, were actively infected with it, or had recovered from it provided the deeply sampled blood TCRbeta repertoires that made up the dataset. A freely available public database, intended as a resource for researchers studying the immune response to SARS-CoV-2, is where the repertoires were released. The sample metadata nearly always contained a de-identified subject ID, COVID-19 status, age in years and sex. The samples were drawn from two sources: the first 160 participants of the ongoing ImmuneRACE study, and some 1,300 subjects contributed by 6 global collaborators. The prospective study material was composed of cDNA or gDNA derived from T cells, B-cell-depleted T cells, or PBMCs.

In the prospective study, participants were about 18 to 89 years old, resided in fewer than 25 geographic areas of the United States, and were enrolled through a virtual design. In the prospective study, participants were assigned to cohorts based on the clinical history participants reported in a screening survey and a study questionnaire. In the prospective study, mobile phlebotomists collected whole blood, serum and a nasopharyngeal or oropharyngeal swab from each participant. Over a 2-month period, participants in the prospective study had the option of providing additional blood draws and questionnaires. Blood samples from the prospective study were shipped frozen or at room temperature prior to DNA extraction. Points on this clone: The clone's antigen remains unknown. Base qualities are not provided; no much larger clone lies one nucleotide away.

What the authors observed across the whole study: Clinical and demographic metadata were provided uncurated, with the amount varying by source and participant.

The immunoSEQ Assay, a bias-controlled multiplex PCR, was used to amplify TCRbeta CDR3 regions from genomic DNA. For the original study's pipeline: The number of nucleated cells in each sample was estimated by amplification of reference gene primers within the assay. To quantify the absolute abundance of each unique TCRbeta CDR3 rearrangement, sequence reads were collapsed and filtered. Productive Simpson clonality was computed per sample as the square root of Simpson's diversity index over productive rearrangements. Imported from immuneACCESS, the table was reduced by TCRdb to in-frame sequences with V and J called. These copies leave out some clones; in studies compared against another copy, an unresolved V gene accounts for under half, and the cause of the remainder is not known. For V, J and clone size, that table is used; D and trimming come from the DNA. This sample lists around 300,000 clones; 90% were detected once. In total, the top ten clones hold 1.7% of the sample.

V lost 9 bases and J lost 1 base, and the count of bases not matched to a germline gene is 5. Inclusive of the bounding cysteine and phenylalanine, the CDR3 is 13 residues long. Solely the CDR3 DNA is kept, with 39 bases framed from the first base. For CDR1 and CDR2, the germline V gene lists MDHEN and SYDVKM. Sequencing input: PBMCs or T cells enriched from blood (not recorded which). The V and J genes are TRBV28 and TRBJ2-5; 7 of the junction bases match TRBD2. The sequence was obtained from a woman aged 18-29 years with acute COVID-19. This receptor carries the CDR3 CASGRAPQETQYF. The nucleotides read TGTGCCAGTGGGAGGGCCCCCCAAGAGACCCAGTACTTC.